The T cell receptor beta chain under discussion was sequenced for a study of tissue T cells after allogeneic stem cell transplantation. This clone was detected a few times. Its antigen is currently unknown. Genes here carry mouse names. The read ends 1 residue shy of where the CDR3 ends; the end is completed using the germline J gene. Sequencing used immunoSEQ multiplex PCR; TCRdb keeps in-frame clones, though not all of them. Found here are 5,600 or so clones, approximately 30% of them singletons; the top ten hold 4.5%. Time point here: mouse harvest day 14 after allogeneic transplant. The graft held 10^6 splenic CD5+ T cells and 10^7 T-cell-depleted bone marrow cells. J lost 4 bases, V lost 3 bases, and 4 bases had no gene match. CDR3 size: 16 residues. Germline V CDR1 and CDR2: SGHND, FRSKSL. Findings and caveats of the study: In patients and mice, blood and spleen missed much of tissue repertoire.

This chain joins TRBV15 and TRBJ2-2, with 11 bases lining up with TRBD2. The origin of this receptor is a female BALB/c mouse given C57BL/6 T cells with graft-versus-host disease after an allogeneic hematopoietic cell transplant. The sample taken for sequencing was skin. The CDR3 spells CASSFTGGAGTGQLYF. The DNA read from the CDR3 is TGTGCCAGCAGTTTTACTGGGGGGGCCGGCACCGGGCAGCTCTAC. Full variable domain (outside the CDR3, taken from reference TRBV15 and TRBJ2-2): DAGVTQTPRHEVAEKGQTIILKCEPVSGHNDLFWYRQTKIQGLELLSYFRSKSLMEDGGAFKDRFKAEMLNSSFSTLKIQPTEPKDSAVYLCASSFTGGAGTGQLYFGEGSKLTVL.